This T cell receptor beta chain was captured by sequencing in a study of shared clonotypes between healthy human individuals. Looking at the study overall: In total, the donors were two women and a few men aged 18 to 49.

The data were produced by immunoSEQ multiplex PCR, yet TCRdb's version contains in-frame clones alone and is incomplete. The sample records approximately 1.4 million clones, approximately 98% being singletons. Findings and caveats of the study: Generation probabilities of non-shared clonotypes were lower (relative to those shared by all four donors).

Looked up from germline, CDR1 is WSHSY and CDR2 is SAAADI. V gave up 8 bases and J gave up 10 bases, with 13 bases separating them. The CDR3 totals 11 residues. Donors, without exception, were Caucasian adults residing in Nashville, Tennessee. A CD45RA+ naive subset and a CD45RA-negative memory subset were split from CD4+ cells. With regard to this clone: Its antigen is as yet unknown.

Sequenced material: naive CD4+ T cells sorted from blood. The subset here: CD45RA+ positively selected. The chain combines TRBV10-2 with TRBJ2-3; D possibly corresponds to TRBD2 (5 bases). The sequence came from a man aged 25 to 40 in good health. CDR3 bases: TGCGCCAGCGTAGGTGGAGGAGCGCAGTATTTT. Translating gives CASVGGGAQYF.